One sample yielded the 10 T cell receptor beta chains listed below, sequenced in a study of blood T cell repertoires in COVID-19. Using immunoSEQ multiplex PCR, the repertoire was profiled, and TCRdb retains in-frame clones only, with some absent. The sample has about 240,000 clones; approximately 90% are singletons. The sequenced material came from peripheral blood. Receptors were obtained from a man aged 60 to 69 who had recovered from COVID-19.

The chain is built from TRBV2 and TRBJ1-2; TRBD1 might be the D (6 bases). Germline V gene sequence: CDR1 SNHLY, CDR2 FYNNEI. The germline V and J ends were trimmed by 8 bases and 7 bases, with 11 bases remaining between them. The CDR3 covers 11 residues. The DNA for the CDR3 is TGTGCCAGCGAGAACAGGGCTGGCTACACCTTC. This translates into CASENRAGYTF.

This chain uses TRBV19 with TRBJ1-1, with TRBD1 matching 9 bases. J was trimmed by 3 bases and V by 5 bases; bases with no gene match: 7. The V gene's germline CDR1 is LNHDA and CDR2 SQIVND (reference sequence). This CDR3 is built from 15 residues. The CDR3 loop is CASSPYRGQDTEAFF. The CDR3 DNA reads TGTGCCAGTAGTCCGTACAGGGGGCAGGACACTGAAGCTTTCTTT. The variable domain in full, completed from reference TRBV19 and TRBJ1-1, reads DGGITQSPKYLFRKEGQNVTLSCEQNLNHDAMYWYRQDPGQGLRLIYYSQIVNDFQKGDIAEGYSVSREKKESFPLTVTSAQKNPTAFYLCASSPYRGQDTEAFFGQGTRLTVV.

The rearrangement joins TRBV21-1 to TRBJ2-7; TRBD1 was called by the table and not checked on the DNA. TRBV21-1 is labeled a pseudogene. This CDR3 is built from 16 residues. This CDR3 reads CASSKIDGTGVCEQYF. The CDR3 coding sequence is TGTGCCAGCAGCAAAATAGACGGGACAGGGGTTTGCGAGCAGTACTTC.

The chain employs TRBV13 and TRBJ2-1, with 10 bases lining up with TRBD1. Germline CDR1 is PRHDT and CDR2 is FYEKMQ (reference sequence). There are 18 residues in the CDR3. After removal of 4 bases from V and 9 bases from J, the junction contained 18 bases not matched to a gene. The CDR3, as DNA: TGTGCCAGCAGCTCGAGGTTAATCGGGACAGGGGCATGGAGTGAGCAGTTCTTC. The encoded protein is CASSSRLIGTGAWSEQFF.

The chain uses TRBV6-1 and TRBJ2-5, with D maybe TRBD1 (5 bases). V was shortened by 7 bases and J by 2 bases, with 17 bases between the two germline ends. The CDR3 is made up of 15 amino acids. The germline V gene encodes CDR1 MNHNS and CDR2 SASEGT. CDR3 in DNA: TGTGCCAGCACCGAGCTGGGGCTAAAGCAAGAGACCCAGTACTTC. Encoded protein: CASTELGLKQETQYF.

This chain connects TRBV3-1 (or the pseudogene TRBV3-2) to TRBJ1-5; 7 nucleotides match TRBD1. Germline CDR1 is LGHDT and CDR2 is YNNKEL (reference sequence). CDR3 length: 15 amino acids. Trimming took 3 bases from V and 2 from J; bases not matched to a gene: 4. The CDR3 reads CASSHGTARNQPQHF. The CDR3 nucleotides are TGTGCCAGCAGCCACGGGACAGCGCGCAATCAGCCCCAGCATTTT.

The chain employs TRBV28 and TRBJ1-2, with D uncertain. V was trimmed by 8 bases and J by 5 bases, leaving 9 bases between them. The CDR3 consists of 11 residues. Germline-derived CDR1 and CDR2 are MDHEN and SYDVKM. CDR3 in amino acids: CASQTTYGYTF. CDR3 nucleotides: TGTGCCAGCCAAACGACATATGGCTACACCTTC.

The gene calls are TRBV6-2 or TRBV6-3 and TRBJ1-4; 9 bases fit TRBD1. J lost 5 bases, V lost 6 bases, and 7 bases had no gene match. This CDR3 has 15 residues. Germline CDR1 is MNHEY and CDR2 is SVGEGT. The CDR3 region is CASSQHDRGNEKLFF. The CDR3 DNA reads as TGTGCCAGCAGCCAGCACGACAGGGGGAATGAAAAACTGTTTTTT.

CDR3 protein: CASSMRGTGLMNTEAFF. As DNA, the CDR3 is TGTGCCAGTAGTATGAGGGGGACAGGGCTCATGAACACTGAAGCTTTCTTT. The chain employs TRBV19 and TRBJ1-1; 9 bases fit TRBD1. With 3 bases clipped from V and 0 bases from J, the junction kept 8 bases outside the gene matches. CDR1 is LNHDA and CDR2 is SQIVND in the germline V gene (reference sequence). The CDR3 totals 17 residues.

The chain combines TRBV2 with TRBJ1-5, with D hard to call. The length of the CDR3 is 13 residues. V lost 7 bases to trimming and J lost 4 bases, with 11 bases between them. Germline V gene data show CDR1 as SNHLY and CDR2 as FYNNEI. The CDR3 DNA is TGTGCCAGCAATGCGGCAAGAAATCAGCCCCAGCATTTT. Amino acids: CASNAARNQPQHF.